This TCR beta chain derives from a study of CD8 T cells in Susac syndrome (dated by TCRdb to between 2018 and 2021). Background for the entire study: Whether CD8+ T cell activation and differentiation in Susac syndrome was antigen driven was tested using repertoire sequencing. CD8+ T cell repertoire clonality was compared between some 12 healthy donors, some 14 Susac syndrome patients and 15 multiple sclerosis patients. Summary of the overall study and its limitations: The TCR sequencing and HLA analysis was acknowledged to have included a relatively small number of individuals.

A remark on this clonotype: What this receptor recognizes is not known. No much larger clone is present one base from it, and per-base qualities are unavailable.

Trimming costs V 3 bases and J 3 bases, and their ends lie 10 bases apart. The germline V gene provides CDR1 SGHTS and CDR2 YDEGEE. The CDR3 has 15 amino acids, counting the end cysteine and phenylalanine. The entry retains the CDR3 DNA only, 45 bases that are in frame from base 1. RNA was extracted using the RNeasy kit, and about 0.5 to 1 ug of the RNA was reverse transcribed with random hexamers. The immunoSEQ multiplex PCR assay, which covers 54 Vbeta and 13 Jbeta segments, was used to amplify TCR beta CDR3 regions. PCR amplification bias was corrected by using a synthetic template baseline for primer optimization and computational correction. As for how the authors treated the data: Reads were assigned to V, D and J genes according to IMGT and analyzed in immunoSEQ Analyzer, with only productive sequences retained. Clonality was computed as one minus Shannon entropy normalized by log2 of the number of productive unique sequences. For each patient and control, public and private clones were evaluated among the 100 most prevalent clones. Clones were defined as Susac-specific if absent from the healthy and MS cohorts, from around 1,000 published viral clones and from other ImmuneACCESS disease sequences. The public reads were reanalyzed by TCRdb: fastp trimming at Q25, MiXCR alignment, in-frame beta chains only. Records with the same CDR3 protein are collapsed into one entry carrying the most frequent genes and DNA. The V and J calls reflect TCRdb's pipeline rather than the authors' work. This sample is represented by about 69,000 distinct CDR3 sequences; 85% to 95% of them were singletons. The top ten clones comprise about 0.22% of the sample.

High-throughput TCR beta sequencing profiled peripheral blood CD8+ and CD4+ T cells from healthy donors, Susac syndrome patients and multiple sclerosis patients. The healthy donors served as controls matched for age and sex. Bulk CD8+ and CD4+ T cells were purified magnetically by negative isolation, whereas CD8+ TEMRA cells were enriched by FACS. Blood was collected in EDTA tubes and processed within 24 hours, with PBMCs isolated through density gradient centrifugation. PBMCs intended for TCR sequencing were cryopreserved in liquid nitrogen and thawed later in a water bath at 37 degrees C. The sorted or isolated CD4+, CD8+ and CD8+ TEMRA cells reached a purity of at least 90%.

The sequence joins TRBV5-8 to TRBJ2-6; tentative D gene TRBD2, with 5 bases matching. The sequence came from a human donor in good health. The sample comprised CD8+ T cells from PBMCs. The DNA sequence follows: TGTGCCAGCAGCTGGGCGGCGGGTGGGGCCAACGTCCTGACTTTC. This gives the protein CASSWAAGGANVLTF.